The 25 T cell receptor beta chains below were found in one sample sequenced in a study of CDR3 diversity in severe acne. TCRdb reprocessed the PCR reads with MiXCR, giving one entry per CDR3 protein. The sample includes roughly 79,000 distinct CDR3 sequences, around 47% seen only once; the top ten take roughly 10%. The sequenced sample was blood. The source is a male donor with severe acne vulgaris.

As for this clonotype: A much larger clone differs by one base, so this may be a read error. The chain joins TRBV29-1 to TRBJ1-1; possibly TRBD1 for D (5 bases). The CDR3 extends over 15 amino acids. V was shortened by 2 bases and J by 4 bases, with 17 bases between the two germline ends. Germline lookup yields CDR1 SQVTM and CDR2 ANQGSEA. The CDR3 protein is CSVERVDKDGTEAFF. The CDR3, as DNA: TGCAGCGTTGAAAGAGTGGACAAGGACGGCACTGAAGCTTTCTTT.

The chain carries TRBV5-4 and TRBJ2-5; no reliable D call. This CDR3 has 12 residues. Germline loops: CDR1 SGHNT, CDR2 YYREEE (reference sequence). The V end was cut by 5 bases, the J end by 5 bases, with 10 bases between. The CDR3 here is CASSSRRETQYF. The CDR3 DNA is TGTGCCAGCAGTTCTAGAAGGGAGACCCAGTACTTC.

This clonotype is medium-sized within its sample. The CDR3 is CSASPGDRPNTGELFF. The CDR3 DNA follows: TGCAGTGCTAGTCCAGGTGACAGGCCGAACACCGGGGAGCTGTTTTTT. The V and J genes are TRBV20-1 and TRBJ2-2, with D perhaps matching TRBD1 (6 bases). The CDR3 has 16 amino acids. The V gene lost 3 bases and the J gene lost 0 bases, with 14 bases spanning the gap. Germline CDR1 DFQATT, CDR2 SNEGSKA (reference sequence).

This chain connects TRBV9 to TRBJ2-7; perhaps TRBD1 as D (5 bases). CDR3 size: 16 residues. The germline gives CDR1 SGDLS, CDR2 YYNGEE. Between the trimmed V and J ends, which lost 0 bases and 2 bases, there was a span of 15 bases. The CDR3 DNA reads as TGTGCCAGCAGCGTAGTAGGGGATTCCTATACCTACGAGCAGTACTTC. This sequence encodes CASSVVGDSYTYEQYF. The full variable domain, in which reference TRBV9 and TRBJ2-7 provide the parts outside the CDR3, is DSGVTQTPKHLITATGQRVTLRCSPRSGDLSVYWYQQSLDQGLQFLIQYYNGEERAKGNILERFSAQQFPDLHSELNLSSLELGDSALYFCASSVVGDSYTYEQYFGPGTRLTVT.

CDR3 sequence reads: CASSLGGNGNQPQHF. CDR3 DNA sequence: TGTGCCAGCAGCTTAGGGGGAAACGGCAATCAGCCCCAGCATTTT. This sequence joins TRBV7-9 and TRBJ1-5; D is unclear. The CDR3 extends over 15 amino acids. With 1 base removed from V and 2 bases from J, the gap between germline ends came to 9 bases. Germline V CDR1 and CDR2: SEHNR, FQNEAQ (reference sequence).

CDR3 nucleotide sequence: TGTGCCAGCAGTTCCCTCAGGAGCGCGGGAGGACAAGAGACCCAGTACTTC. This codes for CASSSLRSAGGQETQYF. The V call is TRBV7-9, the J call TRBJ2-5; 8 bases are shared with TRBD2. CDR1 is SEHNR, CDR2 FQNEAQ, per germline (reference sequence). The CDR3 contains 17 residues. The V and J ends lost 6 bases and 2 bases, in that order; junction bases with no gene match: 14.

A word on this clonotype: An end of the junction differs from the germline gene, which may be a read error. This chain links TRBV25-1 with TRBJ2-3; 7 bases line up with TRBD2. Germline V lookup: CDR1 MGHDK, CDR2 SYGVNS. CDR3 size: 17 residues. This chain's CDR3 is CANSEPPGRESTDTQYF. Here the CDR3 DNA reads TGTGCCAACAGTGAGCCTCCGGGGCGGGAGAGCACAGATACGCAGTATTTT. Together with reference TRBV25-1 and TRBJ2-3, the CDR3 gives the full variable domain: EADIYQTPRYLVIGTGKKITLECSQTMGHDKMYWYQQDPGMELHLIHYSYGVNSTEKGDLSSESTVSRIRTEHFPLTLESARPSHTSQYLCANSEPPGRESTDTQYFGPGTRLTVL.

Turning to this clonotype: Germline and junction disagree at one end, which may indicate a read error. The chain has TRBV10-3 and TRBJ2-5, with 9 positions matching TRBD1. Germline loops: CDR1 ENHRY, CDR2 SYGVKD. CDR3 length: 15 residues. The CDR3 protein is CASSPTDRGRWTQYF. DNA for the CDR3: TGTGCCAGCAGTCCGACGGACAGGGGCCGATGGACCCAGTACTTC.

The chain couples TRBV6-5 to TRBJ1-1, with D maybe TRBD1 (6 bases). Trimming left V 4 bases short and J 5 bases short, with 11 bases between. From germline, CDR1 is MNHEY and CDR2 SVGAGI. CDR3 length equals 13 residues. In nucleotides, the CDR3 is TGTGCCAGCAGTTTCTTCAGGGGAACTGAAGCTTTCTTT. This encodes CASSFFRGTEAFF.

This clonotype was seen a single time. The gene calls are TRBV9 and TRBJ2-1; D unresolved. The J call could be wrong; TRBJ2-7 is a better fit for the DNA end. CDR1 and CDR2 (germline): SGDLS, YYNGEE. The CDR3 runs 14 residues. The CDR3 DNA follows: TGTGCCAGCAGCGTAGAGAGCGTCTCCTACGAGCAGTACTTC. Residues: CASSVESVSYEQYF.

The rearrangement uses TRBV7-2 and TRBJ1-1; D is unclear. Trimming shortened V by 1 base and J by 4 bases, and 16 bases separated the two germline ends. The germline CDR1 and CDR2 sequences are SGHTA and FQGNSA. The length of the CDR3 is 16 residues. DNA of the CDR3: TGTGCCAGCAGCTTAGAATGGCCGAGATCGAGCACTGAAGCTTTCTTT. Amino acids: CASSLEWPRSSTEAFF. Full variable domain (rest looked up from reference TRBV7-2 and TRBJ1-1): GAGVSQSPSNKVTEKGKDVELRCDPISGHTALYWYRQSLGQGLEFLIYFQGNSAPDKSGLPSDRFSAERTGGSVSTLTIQRTQQEDSAVYLCASSLEWPRSSTEAFFGQGTRLTVV.

This clonotype came up once. This rearrangement joins TRBV12-3 or TRBV12-4 to TRBJ2-7; D assignment may be TRBD1 or TRBD2 (6 bases each). V lost 3 bases and J lost 7, with 16 bases in between. The CDR3 contains 14 residues. The CDR3 bases are TGTGCCAGCAGTTTTGGGCCGGGGGCGTCTGAGCAGTACTTC. Its translation: CASSFGPGASEQYF.

V usage is TRBV5-1 and J usage is TRBJ1-1; D ambiguous. In germline, CDR1 is SGHRS, CDR2 YFSETQ. This CDR3 is 14 amino acids long. Trimming left V 7 bases short and J 7 bases short, with 20 bases between. This CDR3 reads CASVVADSYNEAFF. The DNA of the CDR3 is TGCGCCAGCGTAGTAGCGGACTCCTACAATGAAGCTTTCTTT.

The chain couples TRBV20-1 to TRBJ2-7, with 7 bases lining up with TRBD2. The CDR3 length is 15 residues. Trimming at V came to 1 base and at J to 4 bases, leaving 10 bases not matched to a gene. Germline V gene lookup returns CDR1 DFQATT and CDR2 SNEGSKA (reference sequence). For the CDR3, the DNA is TGCAGTGCTAGAGTCCCGGGCGGGAGAATATACGAGCAGTACTTC. Translated, it gives CSARVPGGRIYEQYF.

In this sample, this clonotype turned up a few times. A read error may produce the germline difference seen at one junction end. V usage is TRBV7-8 and J usage is TRBJ2-3, with D hard to call. The J call may be mistaken, given a closer DNA end match to TRBJ1-5. The CDR3 length is 16 residues. The germline gives CDR1 SGHVS, CDR2 FQNEAQ. Here the CDR3 DNA reads TGTACCAGCACCCCTGAAGTTAGCGGGAGTGCAGATACGCAGCATTTT. Its protein product is CTSTPEVSGSADTQHF.

This rearrangement joins TRBV29-1 to TRBJ2-4; weak D call: TRBD1 (6 bases). Trimming stripped 3 bases from V and 9 bases from J, with 24 bases between. Per the germline V gene, CDR1 is SQVTM and CDR2 is ANQGSEA. The CDR3 runs 16 residues. CDR3 sequence reads: CSVESSDSPCRGIQYF. In DNA form, the CDR3 reads TGCAGCGTTGAGAGTTCGGACAGTCCATGTAGAGGCATTCAGTACTTC.

A remark on this clonotype: Since a much larger clone is just one base distant, this may be a read error. The chain uses TRBV7-9 and TRBJ1-3; D possibly corresponds to TRBD1 (5 bases). Germline-derived CDR1 and CDR2 are SEHNR and FQNEAQ (reference sequence). This CDR3 contains 15 residues. The chain's CDR3 is CATIRGGSSGNTTYF. DNA of the CDR3: TGTGCCACCATTCGGGGGGGAAGCTCTGGAAACACCACATATTTT.

The chain has TRBV7-9 and TRBJ1-2, with TRBD1 as a possible D gene (5 bases). Germline CDR1 is SEHNR and CDR2 is FQNEAQ (reference sequence). Trimming took 0 bases from V and 7 from J, leaving 24 bases between them. There are 18 residues in the CDR3. CDR3 sequence reads: CASSLAGGETPWTFGYTF. CDR3 DNA: TGTGCCAGCAGCTTAGCGGGGGGGGAGACCCCTTGGACGTTTGGCTACACCTTC.

This clonotype was seen only a few times. One base away lies a much larger clone, so this may be a sequencing read error. The CDR3 carries no conserved terminal phenylalanine or tryptophan, so it likely arises from a read error. The chain joins TRBV20-1 to TRBJ2-1; the D gene is possibly TRBD2 (5 bases). The CDR3 runs to 13 residues. Germline V gene data show CDR1 as DFQATT and CDR2 as SNEGSKA (reference sequence). The ends were cut back, 2 bases at V and 5 bases at J, with 10 bases in the middle. The CDR3 loop is CSARFTRNNEQFL. In DNA form, the CDR3 reads TGCAGTGCTAGATTCACTAGGAACAATGAGCAGTTCCTC.

This clonotype was counted at least ten times. The V call is TRBV7-9, the J call TRBJ1-5; unclear D gene. The CDR3 sequence is 15 residues long. Germline V gene data show CDR1 as SEHNR and CDR2 as FQNEAQ (reference sequence). The V and J ends lost 5 bases and 0 bases respectively, with 11 bases between them. CDR3 loop: CASSPDPYSNQPQHF. CDR3 nucleotides: TGTGCCAGCAGCCCCGACCCGTATAGCAATCAGCCCCAGCATTTT.

The chain combines TRBV28 with TRBJ2-5; the match to TRBD2 covers 15 bases. CDR3 length equals 16 residues. J lost 5 bases, V lost 4 bases, and 5 bases had no gene match. From germline, CDR1 is MDHEN and CDR2 SYDVKM. Here the CDR3 reads CASSSRTSGRGETQYF. CDR3 nucleotide sequence: TGTGCCAGCAGTTCTCGGACTAGCGGGAGGGGTGAGACCCAGTACTTC.

The J gene is TRBJ1-3, the V gene TRBV28; no clear D gene. The CDR3 has 13 amino acids. Germline values: CDR1 MDHEN, CDR2 SYDVKM. V was trimmed by 4 bases and J by 9 bases, leaving 13 bases between them. The CDR3 DNA is TGTGCCAGCAGTTCCATCCGCCGGGTCACCATATATTTT. This translates into CASSSIRRVTIYF.

As concerns this clonotype: With a much larger clone just one base away, this may be a read error. The rearrangement uses TRBV7-2 and TRBJ2-3; the match to TRBD1 covers 12 bases. CDR1 is SGHTA and CDR2 is FQGNSA in the germline V gene. After removal of 5 bases from V and 4 bases from J, the junction contained 7 bases not matched to a gene. The CDR3 contains 16 residues. CDR3: CASSPPGQGAADTQYF. The CDR3 bases are TGTGCCAGCAGCCCTCCGGGACAGGGGGCTGCAGATACGCAGTATTTT.

This clonotype has just a few counts. One junction end does not reproduce the germline sequence, and a read error may be involved. This CDR3 is CASSDSPSTGPSYF. In nucleotides, the CDR3 is TGTGCCAGCAGTGACTCCCCCTCTACAGGCCCTTCTTACTTC. The chain combines TRBV6-4 with TRBJ1-2; D is possibly TRBD1 (5 bases). The CDR3 consists of 14 residues. Germline V gene data show CDR1 as MRHNA and CDR2 as SNTAGT.

Ten or more counts support this clonotype. The J gene is TRBJ1-6, the V gene TRBV7-9; D ambiguous. The CDR3 length is 16 residues. Germline V gives CDR1 SEHNR, CDR2 FQNEAQ (reference sequence). Between the trimmed V and J ends, which lost 4 bases and 3 bases, there was a span of 13 bases. The CDR3 nucleotides read TGTGCCAGCAGCTCCACCCGAGGCGGCTATAATTCACCCCTCCACTTT. It translates to CASSSTRGGYNSPLHF.